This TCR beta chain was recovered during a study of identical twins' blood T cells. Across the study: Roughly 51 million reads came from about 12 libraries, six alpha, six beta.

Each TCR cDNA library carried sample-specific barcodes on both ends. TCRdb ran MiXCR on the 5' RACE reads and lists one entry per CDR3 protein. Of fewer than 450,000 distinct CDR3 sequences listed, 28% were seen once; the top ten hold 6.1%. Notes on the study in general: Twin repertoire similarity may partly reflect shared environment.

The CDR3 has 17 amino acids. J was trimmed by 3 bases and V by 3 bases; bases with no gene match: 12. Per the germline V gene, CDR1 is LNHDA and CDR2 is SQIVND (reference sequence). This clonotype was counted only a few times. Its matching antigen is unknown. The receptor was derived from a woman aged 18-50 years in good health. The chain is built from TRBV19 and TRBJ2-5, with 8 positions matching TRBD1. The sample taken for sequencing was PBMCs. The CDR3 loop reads CASSIRSGGRNEETQYF. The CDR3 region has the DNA TGTGCCAGTAGTATTAGATCAGGGGGCCGAAACGAAGAGACCCAGTACTTC.